This T cell receptor (beta chain) is drawn from a study of T cells in women clearing cervical HPV infection. Study at large: Controls' single incident HPV16 infection cleared within 12 months without precancer. Case blood was drawn when the lesion was first found; control blood after infection became undetectable. Study observations and caveats: CIN3+ cases had significantly higher TCR richness than controls; evenness did not differ.

Regarding this clone: The antigen is unknown.

Assay: immunoSEQ multiplex PCR; the TCRdb copy retains only in-frame clones and omits some. This listing includes about 40,000 clones. Material: blood buffy coat. The receptor's source is a woman between 18 and 75 years old with a cervical HPV16 infection that either progressed to CIN3+ or cleared (not recorded which).

The CDR3 spells CASSLGTRNEQFF. The sequenced part of the CDR3 DNA is TGCGCCAGCAGCTTGGGGACTCGGAATGAG. This chain joins TRBV5-1 and TRBJ2-1; weak D call: TRBD2 (5 bases). The read gets to within 3 residues of the CDR3 end, and the germline J gene fills in the rest. This CDR3 has 13 amino acids. The V and J ends lost 0 bases and 7 bases respectively, with 8 bases between them. Germline V gene sequence: CDR1 SGHRS, CDR2 YFSETQ.